This is a list of T cell receptor beta chains from one sample in a study of T cells in Graves' hyperthyroidism and ophthalmopathy. TCRdb reprocessed the multiplex PCR reads with MiXCR, giving one entry per CDR3 protein. The table records hundreds of thousands of distinct CDR3 sequences, 22% of them present only once. The sequenced material came from blood. Receptors originate from a man younger than 40 with Graves' ophthalmopathy. Both conserved end residues are trimmed from each CDR3.

V gene	J gene	CDR3 protein
TRBV28	TRBJ2-1	ASRVGQGRREQF
TRBV11-2	TRBJ1-1	ASSLGANTEAF
TRBV10-3	TRBJ2-5	AISGRAETQY
TRBV11-2	TRBJ2-1	ASSFEGTGYNEQF
TRBV12-3/TRBV12-4	TRBJ1-4	ASSLRIPGANEKLF
TRBV7-3	TRBJ1-1	ASSSGPHTEAF
TRBV2	TRBJ1-1	ASRLGQVMNTEAF
TRBV7-2	TRBJ2-3	ASSYPADTQY
TRBV11-2	TRBJ2-1	ASSLVAGMHEQF
TRBV7-3	TRBJ2-3	ASSLNGNTDTRY
TRBV30	TRBJ2-6	AADSSGANVLT
TRBV6-1	TRBJ2-1	ASSDGESWETGEQF
TRBV5-1	TRBJ1-2	ASSLVPGATNGYT
TRBV11-3	TRBJ2-5	ASSFRDQETQY
TRBV30	TRBJ2-1	AWAGQFGYNEQF
TRBV24-1	TRBJ1-1	ATSDTGTEAF
TRBV6-1	TRBJ2-3	ASRPFSGTTDTQY
TRBV7-8	TRBJ2-6	ASSWSLSGANVLT
TRBV20-1	TRBJ1-2	SAKGQPYGYT
TRBV28	TRBJ2-6	ASSTQGWGANVLT
TRBV28	TRBJ2-3	ASSRIRTSTDTQY
TRBV20-1	TRBJ1-5	SARPAGGQPQH
TRBV3-1	TRBJ2-1	ASSEGTGGNYEQF
TRBV14	TRBJ2-1	ASSHPSGRKRNEQF
TRBV29-1	TRBJ1-5	SGPNQPQH
TRBV19	TRBJ2-5	ASSIGGLAGLQETQY
TRBV7-3	TRBJ2-5	ASSFQGGETQY
TRBV27	TRBJ2-7	ASSLAGIRTYEQY
TRBV5-1	TRBJ1-2	ASSGGAGQVDGYT
TRBV10-3	TRBJ1-2	AISDNTANYGYT
TRBV5-1	TRBJ1-1	ASSPGTVSTHVNTEAF
TRBV20-1	TRBJ1-1	SARESGGADTEAF
TRBV2	TRBJ2-2	ASSGGQGEDTGELF
TRBV4-1	TRBJ2-1	ASSQADRGTEQF
TRBV27	TRBJ2-1	ASSRGGRQF
TRBV12-3/TRBV12-4	TRBJ2-1	ASSRGAPARSYNEQF
TRBV19	TRBJ1-1	ASSALDREEAF
TRBV6-1	TRBJ1-6	ATRDRGFSYNSPLH
TRBV5-4	TRBJ2-7	ASSSPIGGLPYEQY
TRBV19	TRBJ1-4	ASSNLGAVLGKLF
TRBV7-6	TRBJ2-3	ASSFSGIVTDTQY
TRBV28	TRBJ2-3	ASSGGTAPTDTQY
TRBV12-3/TRBV12-4	TRBJ2-7	ASSLQATYEQY
TRBV2	TRBJ2-3	ASSAEGLDTDTQY
TRBV30	TRBJ2-5	AWSSGVGETQY
TRBV28	TRBJ2-1	ASSLILGRANEQF
TRBV6-5	TRBJ1-2	ASSTWTGLGYT
TRBV6-6	TRBJ2-1	ASSYGLLAGDNEQF